This T cell receptor (beta chain) was sequenced during a study of cytomegalovirus exposure and HLA in healthy donors. Study background: Earlier sequencing of about 179 million T cells yielded around 120 million unique TCR beta sequences.

The study, taken as a whole, reports: Cytomegalovirus-associated status was assigned to some 180 TCR beta chains.

The V end lost 2 bases, the J end lost 7 bases, and 12 bases lay between the germline ends. CDR3 length: 14 residues. The germline CDR1 and CDR2 sequences are MNHEY and SVGAGI. PCR amplification relied on 60 Vbeta primers (plus 13 Jbeta primers). Clones were read by immunoSEQ multiplex PCR, and TCRdb kept only the in-frame ones, dropping some. The sample comprises around 170,000 clones, about three quarters of which are singletons, and 1.4% rests with the top ten. Turning to this clone: The target antigen is unknown.

The sample comprised PBMCs. The receptor's source is a man in his late teens or twenties in good health and CMV-seronegative. V gene TRBV6-5 combines with J gene TRBJ1-3; tentative D call: TRBD1 (5 bases). The DNA for the CDR3 is TGTGCCAGCAGTTACCGGGGGACGTCTAACACCATATATTTT. It codes for CASSYRGTSNTIYF.